This T cell receptor beta chain is from a study of T cells expressing NK-cell markers. On this clonotype: Its matching antigen is unknown.

With the 5' RACE reads reprocessed, TCRdb shows one record per CDR3 protein and no DNA. The sample holds some 500,000 distinct CDR3 sequences. General study points: The leading position in the CD3+CD56-NKG2C+ fraction of several donors also went to these clonotypes.

Input material: blood T cells: a sorted CD56 or NKG2C T cell subset, CD4+ or CD8+ T cells, or bulk PBMC T cells (not recorded which). The origin of this receptor is a woman in her 50s in good health.

CDR3 protein: CASRRNRQGLYEQYF. The chain uses TRBV6-5 and TRBJ2-7; the D call from TCRdb, TRBD1, cannot be confirmed without DNA. This CDR3 spans 15 amino acids. Germline CDR1 MNHEY, CDR2 SVGAGI.